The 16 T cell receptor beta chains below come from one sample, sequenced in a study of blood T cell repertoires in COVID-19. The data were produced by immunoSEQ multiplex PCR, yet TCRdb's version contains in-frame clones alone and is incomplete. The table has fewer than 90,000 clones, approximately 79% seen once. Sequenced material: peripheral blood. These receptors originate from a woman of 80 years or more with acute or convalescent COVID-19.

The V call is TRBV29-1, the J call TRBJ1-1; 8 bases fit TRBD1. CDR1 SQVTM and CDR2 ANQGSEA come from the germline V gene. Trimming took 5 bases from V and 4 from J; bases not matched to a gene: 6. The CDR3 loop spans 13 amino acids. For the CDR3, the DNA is TGCAGCGTTATTCAGGGGGCAGGCACTGAAGCTTTCTTT. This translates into CSVIQGAGTEAFF.

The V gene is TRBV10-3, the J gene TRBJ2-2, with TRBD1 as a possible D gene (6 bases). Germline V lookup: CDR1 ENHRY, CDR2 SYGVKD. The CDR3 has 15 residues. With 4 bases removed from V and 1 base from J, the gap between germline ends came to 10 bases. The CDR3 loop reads CAISVQQGNTGELFF. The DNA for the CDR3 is TGTGCCATCAGTGTGCAACAGGGGAACACCGGGGAGCTGTTTTTT.

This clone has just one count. This CDR3 reads CASSWAGGPAETQYF. DNA of the CDR3: TGTGCCAGCAGCTGGGCGGGGGGGCCGGCGGAGACCCAGTACTTC. The V gene is TRBV27, the J gene TRBJ2-5; 9 bases are a match to TRBD2. This CDR3 is built from 15 residues. CDR1 is MNHEY, CDR2 SMNVEV, per germline (reference sequence). V was pared by 6 bases and J by 5 bases, with 10 bases of the junction left unmatched.

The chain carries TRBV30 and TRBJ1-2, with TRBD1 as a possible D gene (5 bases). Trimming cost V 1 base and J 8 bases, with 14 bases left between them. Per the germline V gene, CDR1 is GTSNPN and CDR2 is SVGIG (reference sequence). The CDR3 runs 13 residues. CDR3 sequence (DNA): TGTGCCTGGAGTGGCGGACAATATCACGGCTACACCTTC. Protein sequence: CAWSGGQYHGYTF.

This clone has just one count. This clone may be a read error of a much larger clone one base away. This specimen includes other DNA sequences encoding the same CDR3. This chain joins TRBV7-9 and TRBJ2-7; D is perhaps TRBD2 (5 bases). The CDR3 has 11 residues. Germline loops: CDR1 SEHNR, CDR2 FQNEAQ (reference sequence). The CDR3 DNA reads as TGTGCCAGCAGCTTGGCGGGCGAGCAGTACTTT. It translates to CASSLAGEQYF.

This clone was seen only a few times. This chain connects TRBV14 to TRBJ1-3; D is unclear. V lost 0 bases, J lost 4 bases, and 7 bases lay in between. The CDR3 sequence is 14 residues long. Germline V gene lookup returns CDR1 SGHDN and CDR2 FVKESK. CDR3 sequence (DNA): TGTGCCAGCAGCCAAGATGTTTCGGGAAACACCATATATTTT. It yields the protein CASSQDVSGNTIYF. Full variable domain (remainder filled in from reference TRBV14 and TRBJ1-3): EAGVTQFPSHSVIEKGQTVTLRCDPISGHDNLYWYRRVMGKEIKFLLHFVKESKQDESGMPNNRFLAERTGGTYSTLKVQPAELEDSGVYFCASSQDVSGNTIYFGEGSWLTVV.

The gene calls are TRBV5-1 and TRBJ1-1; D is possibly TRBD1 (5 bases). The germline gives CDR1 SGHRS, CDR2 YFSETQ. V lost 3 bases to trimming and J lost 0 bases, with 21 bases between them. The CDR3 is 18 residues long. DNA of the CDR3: TGCGCCAGCAGCTCGACAGCCAGACGGACCGACATGAACACTGAAGCTTTCTTT. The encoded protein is CASSSTARRTDMNTEAFF.

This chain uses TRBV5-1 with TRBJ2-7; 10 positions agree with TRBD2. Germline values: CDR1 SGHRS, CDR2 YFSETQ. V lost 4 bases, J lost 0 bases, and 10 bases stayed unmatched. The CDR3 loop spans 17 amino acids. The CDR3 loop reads CASSPGTSGTRSYEQYF. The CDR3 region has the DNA TGCGCCAGCAGCCCCGGCACTAGCGGGACCCGCTCCTACGAGCAGTACTTC.

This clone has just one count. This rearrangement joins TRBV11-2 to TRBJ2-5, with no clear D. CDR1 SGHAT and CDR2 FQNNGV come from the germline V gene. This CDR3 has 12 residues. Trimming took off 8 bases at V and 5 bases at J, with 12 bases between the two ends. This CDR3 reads CASEKRRETQYF. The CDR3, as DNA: TGTGCCAGCGAAAAGCGCCGTGAGACCCAGTACTTC.

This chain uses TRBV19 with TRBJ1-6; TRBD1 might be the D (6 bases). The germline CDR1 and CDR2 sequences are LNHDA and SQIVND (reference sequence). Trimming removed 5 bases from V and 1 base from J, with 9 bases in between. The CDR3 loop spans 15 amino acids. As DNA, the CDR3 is TGTGCCAGTAGTCTCAGGGGTTCCTATAATTCACCCCTCCACTTT. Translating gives CASSLRGSYNSPLHF.

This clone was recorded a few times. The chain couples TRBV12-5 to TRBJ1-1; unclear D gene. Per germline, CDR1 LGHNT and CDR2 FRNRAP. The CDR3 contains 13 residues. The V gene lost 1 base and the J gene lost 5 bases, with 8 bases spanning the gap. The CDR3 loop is CASGLALETEAFF. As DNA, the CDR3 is TGTGCTAGTGGTTTGGCCCTAGAGACTGAAGCTTTCTTT.

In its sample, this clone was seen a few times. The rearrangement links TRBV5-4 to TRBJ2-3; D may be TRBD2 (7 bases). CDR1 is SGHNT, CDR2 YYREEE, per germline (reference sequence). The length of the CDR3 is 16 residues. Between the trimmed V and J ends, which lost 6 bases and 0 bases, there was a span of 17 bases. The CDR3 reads CASTPGGLVSTDTQYF. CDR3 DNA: TGTGCCAGCACCCCCGGGGGGCTAGTTAGCACAGATACGCAGTATTTT.

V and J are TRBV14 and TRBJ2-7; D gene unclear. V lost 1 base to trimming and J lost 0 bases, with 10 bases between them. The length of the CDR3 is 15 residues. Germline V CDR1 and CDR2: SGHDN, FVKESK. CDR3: CASSQGQLNSYEQYF. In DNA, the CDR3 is TGTGCCAGCAGCCAAGGACAACTCAACTCCTACGAGCAGTACTTC.

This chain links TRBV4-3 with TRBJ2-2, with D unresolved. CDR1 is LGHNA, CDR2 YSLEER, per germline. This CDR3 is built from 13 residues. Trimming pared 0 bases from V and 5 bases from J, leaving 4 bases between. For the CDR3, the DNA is TGCGCCAGCAGCCAAGACAGGACCGGGGAGCTGTTTTTT. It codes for CASSQDRTGELFF.

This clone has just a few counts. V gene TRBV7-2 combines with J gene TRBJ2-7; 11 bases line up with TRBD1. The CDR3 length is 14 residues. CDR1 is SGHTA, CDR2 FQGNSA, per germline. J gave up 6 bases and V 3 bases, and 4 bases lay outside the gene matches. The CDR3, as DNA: TGTGCCAGCAGCTTCGGGACAGGGGGTCGCGAGCAGTACTTC. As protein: CASSFGTGGREQYF.

In nucleotides, the CDR3 is TGTGCCAGCAGTCGAGGCCCCCCGGGATCGGGAGAGACCCAGTACTTC. It specifies CASSRGPPGSGETQYF. V gene TRBV6-2 or TRBV6-3 combines with J gene TRBJ2-5; maybe TRBD2 (5 bases). From germline, CDR1 is MNHEY and CDR2 SVGEGT. The CDR3 loop spans 16 amino acids. V was shortened by 5 bases and J by 4 bases, with 20 bases between the two germline ends.